This T cell receptor beta chain was obtained from a study of Graves' ophthalmopathy and Graves' hyperthyroidism. Beta-chain TCR CDR3 regions were amplified from RNA transcripts. The workflow started with a first-round RT-PCR run with HTBI primers and then moved on to a second-round multiplex PCR. TCRdb processed the multiplex PCR reads anew with MiXCR; each CDR3 protein has one entry. The sample records around 1,000,000 distinct CDR3 sequences, less than 45% being singletons. The ends were cut back, 5 bases at V and 7 bases at J, with 15 bases in the middle. This CDR3 is 13 amino acids long. Germline V gene lookup returns CDR1 SGHTA and CDR2 FQGNSA. This clonotype was detected a few times.

The receptor was isolated from an adult man with Graves' hyperthyroidism. The specimen sequenced was peripheral blood or thyroid tissue (not recorded which). The chain combines TRBV7-2 with TRBJ2-7, with a weak D call TRBD2 (7 bases). CDR3 nucleotide sequence: TGTGCCAGCAGCCGGGGGGCCCAAGAAGAGCAGTACTTC. Translation: CASSRGAQEEQYF.